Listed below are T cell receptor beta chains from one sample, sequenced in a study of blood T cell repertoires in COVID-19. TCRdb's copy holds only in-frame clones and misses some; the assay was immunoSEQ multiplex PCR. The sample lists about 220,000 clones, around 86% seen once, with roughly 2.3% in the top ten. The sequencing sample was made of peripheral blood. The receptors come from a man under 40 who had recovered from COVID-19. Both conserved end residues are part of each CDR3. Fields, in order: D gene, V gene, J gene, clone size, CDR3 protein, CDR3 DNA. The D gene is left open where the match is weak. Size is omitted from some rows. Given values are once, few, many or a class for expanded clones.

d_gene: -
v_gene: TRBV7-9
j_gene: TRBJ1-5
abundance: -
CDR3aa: CASSLLGGGNQPQHF
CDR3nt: TGTGCCAGCAGCTTATTAGGTGGGGGGAATCAGCCCCAGCATTTT

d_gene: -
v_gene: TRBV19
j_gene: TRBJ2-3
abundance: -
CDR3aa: CASMTTHTQYF
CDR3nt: TGTGCCAGTATGACTACTCATACGCAGTATTTT

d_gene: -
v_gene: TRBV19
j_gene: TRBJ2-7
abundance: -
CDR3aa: CASSATDGGSYEQYF
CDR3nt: TGTGCCAGTAGTGCCACGGACGGAGGTTCCTACGAGCAGTACTTC

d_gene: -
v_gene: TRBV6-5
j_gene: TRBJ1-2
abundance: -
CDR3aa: CASSYPGQLGYTF
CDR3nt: TGTGCCAGCAGTTACCCAGGACAGCTTGGCTACACCTTC

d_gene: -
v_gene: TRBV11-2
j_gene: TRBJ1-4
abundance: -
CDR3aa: CASSLARITINEKLFF
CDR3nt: TGTGCCAGCAGCTTAGCACGGATAACTATTAATGAAAAACTGTTTTTT

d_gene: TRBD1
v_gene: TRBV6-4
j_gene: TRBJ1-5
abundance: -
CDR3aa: CASSEDRHQPQHF
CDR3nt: TGTGCCAGCAGTGAGGACAGGCACCAGCCCCAGCATTTT

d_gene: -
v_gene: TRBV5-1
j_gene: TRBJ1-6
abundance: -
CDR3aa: CASSPREDSSPLHF
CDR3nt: TGCGCCAGCAGTCCGCGGGAAGATTCTTCACCCCTCCACTTT

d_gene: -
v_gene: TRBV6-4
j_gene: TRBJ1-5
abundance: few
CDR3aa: CASSDPVPSEPQHF
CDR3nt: TGTGCCAGCAGTGACCCGGTCCCTTCGGAGCCCCAGCATTTT

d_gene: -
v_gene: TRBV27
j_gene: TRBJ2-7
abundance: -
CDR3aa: CASRRGGFYEQYF
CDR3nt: TGTGCCAGCAGGCGAGGAGGCTTCTACGAGCAGTACTTC

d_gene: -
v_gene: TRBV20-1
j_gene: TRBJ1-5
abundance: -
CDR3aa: CSASGQVGNQPQHF
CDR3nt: TGCAGTGCTAGTGGCCAGGTAGGCAATCAGCCCCAGCATTTT

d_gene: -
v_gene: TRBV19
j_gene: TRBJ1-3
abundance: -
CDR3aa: CASRAGSSGNTIYF
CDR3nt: TGTGCCAGTAGGGCAGGAAGCTCTGGAAACACCATATATTTT

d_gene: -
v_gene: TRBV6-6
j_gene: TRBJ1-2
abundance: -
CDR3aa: CASSSGVDGYTF
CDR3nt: TGTGCCAGCAGTTCGGGGGTTGATGGCTACACCTTC

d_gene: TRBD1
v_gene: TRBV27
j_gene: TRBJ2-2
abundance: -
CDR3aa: CASSLLNLGQGADGELFF
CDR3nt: TGTGCCAGCAGTTTACTAAATTTGGGACAGGGGGCTGACGGGGAGCTGTTTTTT